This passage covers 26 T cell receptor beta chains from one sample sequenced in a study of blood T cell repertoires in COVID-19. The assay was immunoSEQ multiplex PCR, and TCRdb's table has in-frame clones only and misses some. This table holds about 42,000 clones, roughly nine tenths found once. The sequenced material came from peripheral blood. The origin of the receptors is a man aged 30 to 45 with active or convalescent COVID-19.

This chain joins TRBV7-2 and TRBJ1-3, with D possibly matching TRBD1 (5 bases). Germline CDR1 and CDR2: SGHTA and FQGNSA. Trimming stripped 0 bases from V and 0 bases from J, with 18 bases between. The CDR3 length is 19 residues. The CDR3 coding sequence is TGTGCCAGCAGCTTAGCAGGGGTGTCAGGGTGGTACTCTGGAAACACCATATATTTT. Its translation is CASSLAGVSGWYSGNTIYF.

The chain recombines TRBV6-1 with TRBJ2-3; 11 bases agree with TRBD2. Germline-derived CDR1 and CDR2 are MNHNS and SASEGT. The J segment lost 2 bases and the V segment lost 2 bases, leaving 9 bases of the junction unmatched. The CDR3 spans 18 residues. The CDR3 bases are TGTGCCAGCAGTGAACAGAACCTAGCGGGGGGAATCACAGATACGCAGTATTTT. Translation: CASSEQNLAGGITDTQYF.

This CDR3 is CASSLSGATGELFF. The CDR3, as DNA: TGCGCCAGCAGCTTAAGCGGGGCCACCGGGGAGCTGTTTTTT. This chain joins TRBV5-1 and TRBJ2-2; 7 bases map to TRBD2. V shed 2 bases and J 4 bases; nucleotides not matched to a gene: 2. The CDR3 is made up of 14 amino acids. Germline V gene sequence: CDR1 SGHRS, CDR2 YFSETQ.

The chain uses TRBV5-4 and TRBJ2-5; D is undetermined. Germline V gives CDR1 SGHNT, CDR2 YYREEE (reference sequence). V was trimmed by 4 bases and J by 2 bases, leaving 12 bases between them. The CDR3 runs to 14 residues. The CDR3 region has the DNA TGTGCCAGCAGCCTCAGGTCAGAGCAAGAGACCCAGTACTTC. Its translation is CASSLRSEQETQYF.

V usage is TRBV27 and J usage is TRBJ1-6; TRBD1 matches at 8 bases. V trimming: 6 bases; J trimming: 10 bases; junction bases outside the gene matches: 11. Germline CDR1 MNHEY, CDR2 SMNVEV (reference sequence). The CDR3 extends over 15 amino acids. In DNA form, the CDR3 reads TGTGCCAGCAGACCCCTCGTGACAGGGGTATCACCCCTCCACTTT. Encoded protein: CASRPLVTGVSPLHF.

The CDR3 region is CASSLIGTPNYEQYF. The CDR3 DNA reads as TGTGCCAGCAGTCTAATAGGGACACCCAACTACGAGCAGTACTTC. The chain links TRBV6-5 to TRBJ2-7; possibly TRBD1 for D (6 bases). Per germline, CDR1 MNHEY and CDR2 SVGAGI. The CDR3 covers 15 residues. Trimming left V 5 bases short and J 3 bases short, with 17 bases between.

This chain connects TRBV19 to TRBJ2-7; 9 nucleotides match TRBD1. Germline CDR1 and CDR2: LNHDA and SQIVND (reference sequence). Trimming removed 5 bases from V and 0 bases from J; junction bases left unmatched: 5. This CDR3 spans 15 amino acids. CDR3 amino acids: CASSVGTGSSYEQYV. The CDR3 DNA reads TGTGCCAGTAGTGTCGGGACAGGGAGCTCCTACGAGCAGTACGTC.

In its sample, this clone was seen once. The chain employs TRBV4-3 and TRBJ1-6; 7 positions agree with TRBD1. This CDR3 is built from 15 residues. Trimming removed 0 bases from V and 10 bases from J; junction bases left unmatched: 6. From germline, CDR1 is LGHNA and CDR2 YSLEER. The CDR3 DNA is TGCGCCAGCAGCCAAGAACGACAGGGTCGCTCACCCCTCCACTTT. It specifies CASSQERQGRSPLHF.

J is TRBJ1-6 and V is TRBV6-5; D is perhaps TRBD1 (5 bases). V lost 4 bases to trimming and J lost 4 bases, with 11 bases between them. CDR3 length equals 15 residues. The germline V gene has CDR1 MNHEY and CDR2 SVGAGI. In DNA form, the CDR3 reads TGTGCCAGCAGTTCAACAGGATTGTATAATTCACCCCTCCACTTT. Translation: CASSSTGLYNSPLHF.

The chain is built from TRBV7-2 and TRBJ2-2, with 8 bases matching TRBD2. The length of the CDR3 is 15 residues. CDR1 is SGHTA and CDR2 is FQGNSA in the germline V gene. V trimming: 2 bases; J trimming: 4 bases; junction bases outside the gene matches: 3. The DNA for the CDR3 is TGTGCCAGCAGCTTATTGGCGGGAGGCACCGGGGAGCTGTTTTTT. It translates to CASSLLAGGTGELFF.

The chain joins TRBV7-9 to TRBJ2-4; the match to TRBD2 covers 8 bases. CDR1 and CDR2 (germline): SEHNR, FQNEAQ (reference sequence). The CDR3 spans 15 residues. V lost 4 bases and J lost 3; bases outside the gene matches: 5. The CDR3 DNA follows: TGTGCCAGCAGCTCCTCCCGGGAGGGCAAAAACATTCAGTACTTC. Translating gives CASSSSREGKNIQYF. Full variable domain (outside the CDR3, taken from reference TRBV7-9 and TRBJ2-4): DTGVSQNPRHKITKRGQNVTFRCDPISEHNRLYWYRQTLGQGPEFLTYFQNEAQLEKSRLLSDRFSAERPKGSFSTLEIQRTEQGDSAMYLCASSSSREGKNIQYFGAGTRLSVL.

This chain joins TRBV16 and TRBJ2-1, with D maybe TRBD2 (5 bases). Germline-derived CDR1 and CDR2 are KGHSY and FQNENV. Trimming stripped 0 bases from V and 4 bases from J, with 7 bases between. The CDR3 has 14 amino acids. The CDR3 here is CASSQSGVYNEQFF. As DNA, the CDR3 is TGTGCCAGCAGCCAATCGGGAGTGTACAATGAGCAGTTCTTC.

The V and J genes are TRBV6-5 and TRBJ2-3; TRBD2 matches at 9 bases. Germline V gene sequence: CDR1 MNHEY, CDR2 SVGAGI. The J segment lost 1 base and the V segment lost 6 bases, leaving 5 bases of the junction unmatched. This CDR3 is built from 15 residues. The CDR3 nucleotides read TGTGCCAGCAGACAGACTAGCGGACGCACAGATACGCAGTATTTT. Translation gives CASRQTSGRTDTQYF.

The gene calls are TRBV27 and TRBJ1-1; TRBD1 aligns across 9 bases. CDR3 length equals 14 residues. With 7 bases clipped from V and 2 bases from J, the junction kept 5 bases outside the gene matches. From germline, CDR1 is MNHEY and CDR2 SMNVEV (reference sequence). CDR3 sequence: CASTRTGVNTEAFF. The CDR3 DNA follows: TGTGCCAGCACAAGGACAGGGGTAAACACTGAAGCTTTCTTT.

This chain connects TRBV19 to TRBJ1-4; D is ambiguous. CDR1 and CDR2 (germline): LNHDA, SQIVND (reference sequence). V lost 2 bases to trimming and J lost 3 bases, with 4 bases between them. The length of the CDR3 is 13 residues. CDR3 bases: TGTGCCAGTAGTATACGGGCTAATGAAAAACTGTTTTTT. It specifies CASSIRANEKLFF.

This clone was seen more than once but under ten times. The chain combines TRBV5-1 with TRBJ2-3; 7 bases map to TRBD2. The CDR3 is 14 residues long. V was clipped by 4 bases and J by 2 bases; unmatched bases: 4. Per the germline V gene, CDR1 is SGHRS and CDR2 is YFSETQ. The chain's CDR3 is CASSNSGYTDTQYF. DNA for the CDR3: TGCGCCAGCAGCAATAGCGGGTACACAGATACGCAGTATTTT.

The CDR3 nucleotides are TGTGCCAGCAGCTTCGGAGGACTAGCGGGCACGGGCGGGGAGCTGTTTTTT. As protein: CASSFGGLAGTGGELFF. The chain carries TRBV11-3 and TRBJ2-2; 11 bases map to TRBD2. Trimming at V came to 3 bases and at J to 7 bases, leaving 10 bases not matched to a gene. The germline gives CDR1 SGHNT, CDR2 YENEEA. This CDR3 has 17 amino acids.

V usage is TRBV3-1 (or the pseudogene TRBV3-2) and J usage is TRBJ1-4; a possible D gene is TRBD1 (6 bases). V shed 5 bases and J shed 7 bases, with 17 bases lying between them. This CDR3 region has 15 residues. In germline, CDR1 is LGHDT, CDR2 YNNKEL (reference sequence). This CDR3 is CASSIKGGQGEKLFF. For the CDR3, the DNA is TGTGCCAGCAGCATTAAGGGGGGGCAAGGTGAAAAACTGTTTTTT.

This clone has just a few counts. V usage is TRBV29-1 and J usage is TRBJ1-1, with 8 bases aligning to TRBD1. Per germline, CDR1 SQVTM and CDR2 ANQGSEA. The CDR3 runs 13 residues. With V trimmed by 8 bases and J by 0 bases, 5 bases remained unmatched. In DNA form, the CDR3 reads TGCAGCTCCGGACAGGGACTGAACACTGAAGCTTTCTTT. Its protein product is CSSGQGLNTEAFF.

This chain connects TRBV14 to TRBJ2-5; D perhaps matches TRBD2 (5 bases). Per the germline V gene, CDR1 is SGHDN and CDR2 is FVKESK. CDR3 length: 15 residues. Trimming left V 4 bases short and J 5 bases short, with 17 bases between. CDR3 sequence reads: CASSPPGSSGETQYF. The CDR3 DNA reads TGTGCCAGCAGCCCACCGGGTTCTTCGGGGGAGACCCAGTACTTC.

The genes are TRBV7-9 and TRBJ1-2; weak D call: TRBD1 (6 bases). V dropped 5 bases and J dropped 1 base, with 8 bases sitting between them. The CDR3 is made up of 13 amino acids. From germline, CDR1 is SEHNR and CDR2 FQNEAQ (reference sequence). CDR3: CASSPDSNYGYTF. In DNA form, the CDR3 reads TGTGCCAGCAGCCCGGACAGTAACTATGGCTACACCTTC.

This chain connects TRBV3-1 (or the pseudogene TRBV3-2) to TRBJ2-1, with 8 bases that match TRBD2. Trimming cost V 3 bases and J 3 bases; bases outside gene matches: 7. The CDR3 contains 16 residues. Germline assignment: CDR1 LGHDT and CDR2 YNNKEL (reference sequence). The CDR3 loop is CASSQLTGGFYNEQFF. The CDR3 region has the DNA TGTGCCAGCAGCCAGCTTACGGGGGGGTTCTACAATGAGCAGTTCTTC.

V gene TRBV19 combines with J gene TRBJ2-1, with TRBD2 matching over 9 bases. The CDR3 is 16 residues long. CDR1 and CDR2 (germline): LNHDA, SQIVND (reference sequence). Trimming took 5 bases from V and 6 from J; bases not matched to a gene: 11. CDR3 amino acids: CASSAPLAGILNEQFF. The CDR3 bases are TGTGCCAGTAGTGCCCCGCTAGCGGGAATTCTCAATGAGCAGTTCTTC.

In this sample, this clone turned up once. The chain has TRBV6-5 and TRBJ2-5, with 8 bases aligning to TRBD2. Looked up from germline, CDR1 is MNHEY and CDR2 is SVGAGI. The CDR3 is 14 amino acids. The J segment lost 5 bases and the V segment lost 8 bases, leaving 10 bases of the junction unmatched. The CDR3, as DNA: TGTGCCAGCGGGGATAGCGGGGATGCGGAGACCCAGTACTTC. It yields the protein CASGDSGDAETQYF.

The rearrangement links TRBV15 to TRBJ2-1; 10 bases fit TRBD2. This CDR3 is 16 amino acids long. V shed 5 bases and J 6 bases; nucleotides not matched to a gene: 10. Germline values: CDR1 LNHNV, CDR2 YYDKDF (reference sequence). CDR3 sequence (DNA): TGTGCCACCAGCGCCCGTCTTAGCGGGAGGTTCAATGAGCAGTTCTTC. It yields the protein CATSARLSGRFNEQFF.

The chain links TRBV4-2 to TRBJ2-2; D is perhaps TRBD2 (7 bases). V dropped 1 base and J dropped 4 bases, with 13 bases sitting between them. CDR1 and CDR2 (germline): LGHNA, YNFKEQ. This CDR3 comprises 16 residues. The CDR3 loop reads CASSQGGGVITGELFF. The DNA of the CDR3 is TGTGCCAGCAGCCAAGGAGGGGGGGTTATCACCGGGGAGCTGTTTTTT.